This TCR beta chain was recovered during a study of beta chain features in type 1 diabetes. Looking at the study overall: Over all samples combined, 107,917,701 sorted cells were examined.

Study results and limitations: Shortening that was moderate but significant affected the TCRB CDR3s of Type 1 diabetes patients in all four CD4+ subsets.

The length of the CDR3 is 13 residues. In germline, CDR1 is SGHTA, CDR2 FQGNSA. The V gene end was trimmed by 7 bases and the J gene end by 6 bases; junction bases not matched to a gene: 6. The whole isolated RNA underwent reverse transcription, so sequencing captured expressed TCRB transcripts. Clones were read by immunoSEQ multiplex PCR, and TCRdb kept only the in-frame ones, dropping some. This sample has fewer than 55,000 clones, with under 45% found just once. Sorting gave populations that all exceeded 95% purity. This clone was picked up a small number of times. The antigen remains undetermined. The V gene is TRBV7-2, the J gene TRBJ2-7, with 10 bases identical to TRBD2. Sequenced input: Tregs from blood. This clonotype originated in a man aged 30 to 45 with type 1 diabetes. For the CDR3, the DNA is TGTGCCAGCAAGCTAGCGGGAGCGGTCGAGCAGTACTTC. Its translation: CASKLAGAVEQYF.